A selection of T cell receptor beta chains follows, all from one sample in a study of early T cells in non-severe SARS-CoV-2 infection. TCRdb independently ran MiXCR on the 5' RACE reads; one entry per CDR3 protein. This table holds fewer than 30,000 distinct CDR3 sequences, around 4.4% found once. The sequenced sample was whole blood. The receptors come from an adult who was a healthcare worker with PCR-confirmed SARS-CoV-2 infection or an uninfected control (not recorded which). CDR3s include the opening cysteine and the closing phenylalanine or tryptophan. D genes are given only for firm matches. Clone size appears in some rows only: once, few, many, or a class for an expanded clone.

j_call	d_call	v_call	clone_size	cdr3_aa	cdr3_nt
TRBJ2-5	TRBD2	TRBV2	many	CASTGLAGDQETQYF	TGTGCCAGCACTGGACTAGCGGGAGACCAAGAGACCCAGTACTTC
TRBJ2-3	TRBD2	TRBV13	few	CASSFAGVVDTQYF	TGTGCCAGCAGCTTCGCGGGAGTGGTAGATACGCAGTATTTT
TRBJ2-7	.	TRBV11-2	many	CASSLEQGPGEQYF	TGTGCCAGCAGCTTAGAACAGGGACCGGGGGAGCAGTACTTC
TRBJ2-3	.	TRBV28	few	CASSTPLGLYDTDTQYF	TGTGCCAGCAGTACGCCCCTCGGACTGTACGACACAGATACGCAGTATTTT
TRBJ2-5	TRBD2	TRBV10-3	many	CAISDPRGAEETQYF	TGTGCCATCAGTGACCCGCGGGGGGCAGAAGAGACCCAGTACTTC
TRBJ2-6	TRBD1	TRBV20-1	few	CSAVTGVPGANVLTF	TGCAGTGCTGTCACAGGGGTCCCTGGGGCCAACGTCCTGACTTTC
TRBJ2-1	TRBD1	TRBV7-9	many	CASSSPGQGAGEQFF	TGTGCCAGCTCTAGCCCGGGACAGGGGGCAGGTGAGCAGTTCTTC
TRBJ2-1	.	TRBV12-3/TRBV12-4	few	CASRPTRNYNEQFF	TGTGCCAGCAGGCCGACTCGAAATTACAATGAGCAGTTCTTC
TRBJ1-1	.	TRBV10-1	many	CASSEGGPTEAFF	TGCGCCAGCAGCGAGGGGGGTCCCACTGAAGCTTTCTTT
TRBJ2-7	.	TRBV12-3/TRBV12-4	many	CASSQGGDYYEQYF	TGTGCCAGCTCCCAGGGGGGGGACTACTACGAGCAGTACTTC
TRBJ2-5	TRBD2	TRBV28	many	CATLSGQETQYF	TGTGCCACCCTTAGCGGGCAAGAGACCCAGTACTTC
TRBJ1-2	.	TRBV4-1	many	CASSPVVAPNRYGYTF	TGCGCCAGCAGCCCCGTTGTGGCCCCTAACAGATACGGCTACACCTTC
TRBJ2-2	.	TRBV3-1	few	CASSRQSRAGELFF	TGTGCCAGCAGCCGCCAATCCCGGGCCGGGGAGCTGTTTTTT
TRBJ2-7	TRBD2	TRBV5-1	many	CASSLMGLADSYEQYF	TGCGCCAGCAGCTTGATGGGACTAGCGGACTCCTACGAGCAGTACTTC
TRBJ2-1	.	TRBV3-1	.	CASSQIQGYNEQFF	TGTGCCAGCAGCCAAATCCAGGGCTACAATGAGCAGTTCTTC
TRBJ2-3	.	TRBV20-1	few	CSARDRSGYSTDTQYF	TGCAGTGCTAGAGATCGGAGCGGATATAGCACAGATACGCAGTATTTT
TRBJ2-5	.	TRBV7-7	many	CASSTLQDIGTQYF	TGTGCTAGCAGCACACTACAAGATATCGGGACCCAGTACTTC
TRBJ2-1	.	TRBV20-1	many	CSASITGNEQFF	TGCAGTGCTAGTATCACGGGAAATGAGCAGTTCTTC
TRBJ2-7	.	TRBV11-2	medium-sized	CASSFGQTYEQYF	TGTGCCAGCAGCTTCGGGCAGACCTACGAGCAGTACTTC
TRBJ2-1	TRBD2	TRBV29-1	many	CSVEGGTGRANEQFF	TGCAGCGTTGAAGGAGGTACTGGGAGGGCCAATGAGCAGTTCTTC
TRBJ2-1	TRBD2	TRBV7-6	few	CASSLASGRGYNEQFF	TGTGCCAGCAGCTTGGCCAGCGGGAGGGGGTACAATGAGCAGTTCTTC
TRBJ2-1	TRBD1	TRBV11-2	many	CASSPDRGRYNEQFF	TGTGCCAGCAGCCCGGACAGGGGGCGATACAATGAGCAGTTCTTC
TRBJ1-3	.	TRBV12-3/TRBV12-4	many	CASSSTGNTIYF	TGTGCCAGCAGTTCAACGGGAAACACCATATATTTT
TRBJ2-1	.	TRBV28	many	CASSPRGGNSYNEQFF	TGTGCCAGCAGCCCTCGAGGGGGAAACTCCTACAATGAGCAGTTCTTC
TRBJ2-3	TRBD1	TRBV6-2/TRBV6-3	medium-sized	CASRPGTGRLPTDTQYF	TGTGCCAGCAGGCCCGGGACAGGGAGATTGCCCACAGATACGCAGTATTTT
TRBJ2-1	TRBD2	TRBV12-3/TRBV12-4	many	CASSLVREWLDEQFF	TGTGCCAGCAGTTTAGTGCGGGAGTGGTTAGATGAGCAGTTCTTC
TRBJ2-1	.	TRBV11-2	many	CASSWGSSSYNEQFF	TGTGCCAGCAGCTGGGGCTCAAGCTCCTACAATGAGCAGTTCTTC
TRBJ2-6	.	TRBV6-5	many	CASRIGPSGANVLTF	TGTGCCAGCAGAATAGGACCCTCTGGGGCCAACGTCCTGACTTTC
TRBJ1-1	.	TRBV5-1	medium-sized	CASSLAAPPSTEAFF	TGCGCCAGCAGCTTGGCCGCACCCCCAAGCACTGAAGCTTTCTTT
TRBJ1-2	.	TRBV28	few	CASSSVGDRTNYGYTF	TGTGCCAGCAGTTCCGTGGGGGATCGAACTAACTATGGCTACACCTTC
TRBJ2-1	.	TRBV19	many	CASMTGSSAEQFF	TGTGCCAGTATGACGGGTTCGAGTGCTGAGCAGTTCTTC
TRBJ1-5	TRBD1	TRBV9	many	CASSAGTGSNQPQHF	TGTGCCAGCAGCGCCGGGACAGGTAGCAATCAGCCCCAGCATTTT
TRBJ2-3	.	TRBV29-1	many	CSSDGGPLSSTDTQYF	TGCAGCTCCGACGGGGGACCTTTATCGAGCACAGATACGCAGTATTTT
TRBJ2-3	.	TRBV9	many	CASSGDFTDTQYF	TGTGCCAGCAGCGGGGACTTCACAGATACGCAGTATTTT
TRBJ2-2	.	TRBV7-6	many	CASSLRVSYTGELFF	TGTGCCAGCAGCTTAAGAGTTAGTTACACCGGGGAGCTGTTTTTT
TRBJ1-4	.	TRBV4-1	few	CASSQEGGLELFEKLFF	TGCGCCAGCAGCCAAGAAGGGGGGTTAGAGCTATTTGAAAAACTGTTTTTT
TRBJ1-6	.	TRBV6-1	many	CATRVEGLYNSPLHF	TGTGCAACCAGGGTAGAGGGGTTGTATAATTCACCCCTCCACTTT
TRBJ1-5	.	TRBV12-5	few	CASGLESGGNQPQHF	TGTGCTAGTGGTTTGGAATCAGGGGGCAATCAGCCCCAGCATTTT
TRBJ2-7	.	TRBV11-2	many	CASSPDPRTSYEQYF	TGTGCCAGCAGCCCGGACCCCAGGACCTCCTACGAGCAGTACTTC
TRBJ2-3	TRBD1	TRBV20-1	.	CSGTGGFTDTQYF	TGCAGTGGGACAGGAGGTTTCACAGATACGCAGTATTTT
TRBJ1-3	.	TRBV5-1	many	CASSLGFPSGNTIYF	TGCGCCAGCAGCTTGGGCTTCCCATCTGGAAACACCATATATTTT
TRBJ2-1	TRBD2	TRBV7-2	.	CASSPVSGGTNNEQFF	TGTGCCAGCAGCCCCGTTAGCGGGGGGACTAACAATGAGCAGTTCTTC
TRBJ2-1	.	TRBV19	many	CASSVGDTTFYNEQFF	TGTGCCAGTAGTGTAGGGGACACTACGTTCTACAATGAGCAGTTCTTC
TRBJ2-3	.	TRBV29-1	many	CSVVRLENTDTQYF	TGCAGCGTTGTCAGACTCGAAAACACAGATACGCAGTATTTT
TRBJ2-7	TRBD1	TRBV13	many	CASSLGGQGAYEQYF	TGTGCCAGCAGCTTAGGCGGGCAGGGGGCATACGAGCAGTACTTC
TRBJ2-3	.	TRBV7-9	many	CASSLSVAGTDTQYF	TGTGCCAGCAGCTTATCGGTAGCAGGCACAGATACGCAGTATTTT
TRBJ2-1	.	TRBV5-6	.	CASSLLVYNEQFF	TGTGCCAGCAGCTTACTCGTCTACAATGAGCAGTTCTTC
TRBJ1-2	.	TRBV7-8	many	CASSLGVGYGYTF	TGTGCCAGCAGCTTAGGAGTTGGCTATGGCTACACCTTC
TRBJ2-7	TRBD2	TRBV28	many	CASRTGLAGTRQYF	TGTGCCAGCAGAACCGGACTAGCGGGCACTAGGCAGTACTTC
TRBJ2-5	.	TRBV7-8	many	CASSMEETQYF	TGTGCCAGCAGCATGGAAGAGACCCAGTACTTC
TRBJ1-1	.	TRBV6-1	many	CASSERGNTEAFF	TGTGCCAGCAGTGAAAGGGGGAACACTGAAGCTTTCTTT
TRBJ2-7	TRBD2	TRBV4-1	.	CASSQEVTSGGSDEQYF	TGCGCCAGCAGCCAAGAAGTGACTAGCGGGGGTTCGGACGAGCAGTACTTC
TRBJ1-3	.	TRBV10-3	few	CAISEAGMTSGNTIYF	TGTGCCATCAGTGAAGCCGGGATGACCTCTGGAAACACCATATATTTT
TRBJ1-1	TRBD1	TRBV14	many	CASSLRDRAEVNTEAFF	TGTGCCAGCAGCCTCAGGGACAGGGCAGAAGTGAACACTGAAGCTTTCTTT
TRBJ1-5	.	TRBV10-3	few	CAISAQGDQPQHF	TGTGCCATCAGTGCCCAGGGTGATCAGCCCCAGCATTTT